This entry describes one T cell receptor beta chain. The antigen is not known. The data were taken from a study of blood T cells in healthy people across ages. Whole-study results and caveats: CMV status of donors was unknown, possibly confounding expanded clonotype changes.

Combining a sample-barcoded 5' primer with a J-beta primer mix, a second PCR ran for about 6 to 11 cycles. Each cDNA molecule was tagged by a template-switch adaptor with 12 random nucleotides. TCRdb re-called the 5' RACE reads with MiXCR, one entry per CDR3 protein. Of approximately 1,700,000 distinct CDR3 sequences listed, approximately 40% are singletons. Germline CDR1 is DFQATT and CDR2 is SNEGSKA (reference sequence). CDR3 length: 15 amino acids. V was cut by 1 base and J by 7 bases, with 17 bases left in between. The sequence derives from a human donor in good health. This chain links TRBV20-1 with TRBJ2-1; D possibly matches TRBD1 or TRBD2 (5 bases each). Sequencing used blood. The CDR3 region has the DNA TGCAGTGCTAGAGTGCTAGCCAGGGACCTGAATGAGCAGTTCTTC. Protein: CSARVLARDLNEQFF.